Below are 31 T cell receptor beta chains sequenced from a single sample in a study of T cells in Graves' hyperthyroidism and ophthalmopathy. TCR beta CDR3 regions were amplified from RNA. Carried out on the TCR CDR3, a first-round RT-PCR used the HTBI primer set. Each CDR3 protein gets one entry after TCRdb re-called the multiplex PCR reads with MiXCR. The sample comprises about 530,000 distinct CDR3 sequences, roughly 17% of which are singletons, and roughly 15% rests with the top ten. The sequencing input was blood. Every receptor here comes from a woman aged 18-30 years with Graves' ophthalmopathy.

In this sample, this clonotype turned up many times. The chain recombines TRBV12-3 or TRBV12-4 with TRBJ2-5; the D is unclear. The CDR3 consists of 16 residues. Deletions cut 5 bases from V and 2 bases from J, with 18 bases between. CDR3 loop: CASSGTVAVIQETQYF. The CDR3 nucleotides read TGTGCCAGCAGTGGCACAGTCGCAGTGATTCAAGAGACCCAGTACTTC.

The gene calls are TRBV6-1 and TRBJ2-3, with D hard to call. V was shortened by 6 bases and J by 2 bases, with 12 bases between the two germline ends. Germline CDR1 and CDR2: MNHNS and SASEGT. The CDR3 contains 14 residues. The CDR3 region has the DNA TGTGCCAGCAGCCAAGAACAAGTCACAGATACGCAGTATTTT. Translating gives CASSQEQVTDTQYF.

The sample holds many counts of this clonotype. The chain is built from TRBV28 and TRBJ2-7, with D possibly matching TRBD2 (6 bases). CDR1 is MDHEN and CDR2 is SYDVKM in the germline V gene. This CDR3 has 14 residues. Trimming removed 3 bases from V and 3 bases from J, with 12 bases in between. CDR3 nucleotide sequence: TGTGCCAGCAGTTTGGGCGGGGTTGTCTACGAGCAGTACTTC. This codes for CASSLGGVVYEQYF.

This clonotype showed up just a few times. The V gene is TRBV20-1, the J gene TRBJ2-7; 9 bases line up with TRBD1. The V segment lost 6 bases and the J segment 0 bases; nucleotides outside the gene matches: 6. Germline CDR1 and CDR2: DFQATT and SNEGSKA (reference sequence). The CDR3 contains 14 residues. CDR3 residues: CSAEQGALSYEQYF. CDR3 coding DNA: TGCAGTGCGGAACAGGGGGCCCTCTCCTACGAGCAGTACTTC.

The chain employs TRBV9 and TRBJ2-1, with 11 bases that match TRBD2. The germline V gene has CDR1 SGDLS and CDR2 YYNGEE. The V segment lost 8 bases and the J segment 7 bases; nucleotides outside the gene matches: 8. The CDR3 length is 14 residues. This CDR3 reads CASTIAGGGNEQFF. CDR3 DNA sequence: TGTGCCAGTACGATAGCGGGAGGGGGGAATGAGCAGTTCTTC.

A few counts support this clonotype. V usage is TRBV10-3 and J usage is TRBJ2-3; the D is unclear. V was clipped by 0 bases and J by 4 bases, with 17 bases between them. The CDR3 consists of 17 residues. The germline V gene encodes CDR1 ENHRY and CDR2 SYGVKD. CDR3 protein: CAISESPSLSQADTQYF. The CDR3 DNA is TGTGCCATCAGTGAGTCGCCGTCCCTCTCGCAGGCAGATACGCAGTATTTT.

This clonotype was counted a few times. The chain joins TRBV20-1 to TRBJ2-3; TRBD1 is a possible D gene (5 bases). The CDR3 extends over 14 amino acids. V was pared by 3 bases and J by 2 bases, with 12 bases between. CDR1 and CDR2 (germline): DFQATT, SNEGSKA (reference sequence). In DNA form, the CDR3 reads TGCAGTGCTAGGCGACAGCTCCTCACAGATACGCAGTATTTT. Translation gives CSARRQLLTDTQYF.

The table lists this clonotype with a few counts. The chain uses TRBV6-8 and TRBJ2-7, with TRBD1 identical over 8 bases. CDR3 length: 13 residues. Germline CDR1 and CDR2: MNHGY and SAAAGT. V dropped 4 bases and J dropped 7; count of bases not matched to a gene: 6. The CDR3 DNA follows: TGTGCCAGCAGTTCGTCAGGGGGCTTTGAGCAGTACTTC. This encodes CASSSSGGFEQYF.

The sample holds many counts of this clonotype. The V call is TRBV13, the J call TRBJ2-7; a possible D gene is TRBD2 (7 bases). CDR3 size: 14 residues. Trimming took off 5 bases at V and 0 bases at J, with 11 bases between the two ends. Looked up from germline, CDR1 is PRHDT and CDR2 is FYEKMQ (reference sequence). As DNA, the CDR3 is TGTGCCAGCAGCGCGGCGGGGGCCTCCTACGAGCAGTACTTC. Encoded protein: CASSAAGASYEQYF. The whole variable domain, filled in from reference TRBV13 and TRBJ2-7, reads AAGVIQSPRHLIKEKRETATLKCYPIPRHDTVYWYQQGPGQDPQFLISFYEKMQSDKGSIPDRFSAQQFSDYHSELNMSSLELGDSALYFCASSAAGASYEQYFGPGTRLTVT.

This sequence joins TRBV29-1 and TRBJ2-2, with D perhaps TRBD1 or TRBD2 (5 bases each). The CDR3 loop spans 13 amino acids. V dropped 8 bases and J dropped 6 bases, with 16 bases sitting between them. Germline values: CDR1 SQVTM, CDR2 ANQGSEA. The CDR3 DNA reads TGCAGCTTCCGGGACCCGGGGTCCGGGGAGCTGTTTTTT. As protein: CSFRDPGSGELFF.

This clonotype was seen repeatedly, ten times or more. The rearrangement joins TRBV5-6 to TRBJ2-1, with TRBD2 matching 8 bases. V lost 0 bases and J lost 9; bases outside the gene matches: 8. Germline CDR1 and CDR2: SGHDT and YYEEEE. This CDR3 has 15 residues. The CDR3 nucleotides are TGTGCCAGCAGCTTGGGGGGGCGGGAGGATGTTGAGCAGTTCTTC. Encoded protein: CASSLGGREDVEQFF.

This clonotype was observed many times. The V gene is TRBV12-3 or TRBV12-4, the J gene TRBJ1-5; the D gene is possibly TRBD1 (6 bases). CDR3 length equals 17 residues. The V gene lost 2 bases and the J gene lost 6 bases, with 20 bases spanning the gap. The DNA for the CDR3 is TGTGCCAGCAGTTTAAGTGGGGGGGGGCAAAAGGGTCAGCCCCAGCATTTT. It yields the protein CASSLSGGGQKGQPQHF.

Here the CDR3 reads CASSLRSEMNTEAFF. The CDR3 region has the DNA TGTGCCAGCAGCTTAAGGTCCGAGATGAACACTGAAGCTTTCTTT. This chain connects TRBV11-2 to TRBJ1-1; D not resolved. This CDR3 is 15 amino acids long. Trimming stripped 2 bases from V and 0 bases from J, with 10 bases between. In germline, CDR1 is SGHAT, CDR2 FQNNGV. Full variable domain (rest looked up from reference TRBV11-2 and TRBJ1-1): EAGVAQSPRYKIIEKRQSVAFWCNPISGHATLYWYQQILGQGPKLLIQFQNNGVVDDSQLPKDRFSAERLKGVDSTLKIQPAKLEDSAVYLCASSLRSEMNTEAFFGQGTRLTVV.

This clonotype was seen ten or more times. This chain joins TRBV2 and TRBJ2-3; no reliable D call. V shed 8 bases and J shed 0 bases, with 12 bases lying between them. This CDR3 contains 14 residues. CDR1 SNHLY and CDR2 FYNNEI come from the germline V gene. In nucleotides, the CDR3 is TGTGCCAGCGTAAACAATTTTAGCACAGATACGCAGTATTTT. It codes for CASVNNFSTDTQYF.

This clonotype was recorded a few times. The DNA for the CDR3 is TGTGCCATCAGTGCCCTCTGGGGGGACCAAGAGACCCAGTACTTC. Protein sequence: CAISALWGDQETQYF. V gene TRBV10-3 combines with J gene TRBJ2-5; the D gene is possibly TRBD2 (6 bases). The CDR3 totals 15 residues. Between the trimmed V and J ends, which lost 4 bases and 0 bases, there was a span of 12 bases. Germline lookup yields CDR1 ENHRY and CDR2 SYGVKD.

This clonotype was seen more than once but under ten times. The chain employs TRBV7-2 and TRBJ2-3; 7 nucleotides match TRBD2. J was trimmed by 4 bases and V by 5 bases; bases with no gene match: 12. CDR3 size: 16 residues. Germline V gives CDR1 SGHTA, CDR2 FQGNSA. This CDR3 reads CASSPRWGRGPDTQYF. CDR3 nucleotide sequence: TGTGCCAGCAGCCCCCGTTGGGGGAGGGGACCAGATACGCAGTATTTT.

This clonotype was picked up many times. The chain couples TRBV7-2 to TRBJ1-6; 9 nucleotides line up with TRBD1. The germline V gene encodes CDR1 SGHTA and CDR2 FQGNSA. This CDR3 is built from 14 residues. The trim removed 4 bases at V and 9 bases at J, leaving 4 bases unmatched. The CDR3 coding sequence is TGTGCCAGCAGCTCCACAGGGGGCAGTTCACCCCTCCACTTT. Translating it yields CASSSTGGSSPLHF.

This clonotype was detected only once. This chain joins TRBV5-1 and TRBJ2-1; D possibly corresponds to TRBD1 (6 bases). CDR3 length: 14 residues. Trimming pared 1 base from V and 6 bases from J, leaving 11 bases between. Germline assignment: CDR1 SGHRS and CDR2 YFSETQ. Written as DNA, the CDR3 is TGCGCCAGCAGCTTGTTTCAGGGGAGCAATGAGCAGTTCTTC. This encodes CASSLFQGSNEQFF.

The chain recombines TRBV10-3 with TRBJ2-2; 8 bases match TRBD1. With 0 bases clipped from V and 2 bases from J, the junction kept 2 bases outside the gene matches. Germline CDR1 reads ENHRY; CDR2 reads SYGVKD. This CDR3 contains 16 residues. The CDR3 sequence: CAISESAGGNTGELFF. Written as DNA, the CDR3 is TGTGCCATCAGTGAGTCGGCAGGGGGCAACACCGGGGAGCTGTTTTTT.

This clonotype was counted between two and nine times. This chain uses TRBV28 with TRBJ2-2; tentatively, D is TRBD1 (5 bases). Germline CDR1 is MDHEN and CDR2 is SYDVKM. The V and J ends lost 4 bases and 1 base respectively, with 10 bases between them. This CDR3 has 15 amino acids. The CDR3 sequence is CASSSRVLNTGELFF. The CDR3 DNA follows: TGTGCCAGCAGTTCCAGGGTCCTGAACACCGGGGAGCTGTTTTTT. The entire variable domain, with the rest obtained from reference TRBV28 and TRBJ2-2, is as follows: DVKVTQSSRYLVKRTGEKVFLECVQDMDHENMFWYRQDPGLGLRLIYFSYDVKMKEKGDIPEGYSVSREKKERFSLILESASTNQTSMYLCASSSRVLNTGELFFGEGSRLTVL.

In this sample, this clonotype turned up a few times. The chain combines TRBV6-1 with TRBJ2-5, with 14 bases identical to TRBD2. J gave up 4 bases and V 7 bases, and 8 bases lay outside the gene matches. The CDR3 runs 16 residues. Germline-derived CDR1 and CDR2 are MNHNS and SASEGT. The CDR3 region has the DNA TGTGCCAGCACTAGAACGACTAGCGGGGGGGCAGAGACCCAGTACTTC. Translating it yields CASTRTTSGGAETQYF.

This clonotype has only a few counts. The chain combines TRBV12-5 with TRBJ2-7, with D tentatively TRBD2 (7 bases). Germline CDR1 LGHNT, CDR2 FRNRAP. CDR3 size: 13 residues. V was clipped by 9 bases and J by 2 bases, with 14 bases between them. Here the CDR3 DNA reads TGTGCTAGCCCTCGGGGGGCACCCTACGAGCAGTACTTC. Protein sequence: CASPRGAPYEQYF.

This clonotype was detected many times. The rearrangement joins TRBV14 to TRBJ2-5; D is ambiguous. The V end was cut by 1 base, the J end by 5 bases, with 5 bases between. This CDR3 has 12 amino acids. Germline CDR1 and CDR2: SGHDN and FVKESK. CDR3 nucleotide sequence: TGTGCCAGCAGCCAAGTCCGCGAGACCCAGTACTTC. Translation gives CASSQVRETQYF. The full variable domain, rest sourced from reference TRBV14 and TRBJ2-5, is EAGVTQFPSHSVIEKGQTVTLRCDPISGHDNLYWYRRVMGKEIKFLLHFVKESKQDESGMPNNRFLAERTGGTYSTLKVQPAELEDSGVYFCASSQVRETQYFGPGTRLLVL.

In this sample, this clonotype turned up a few times. This sequence joins TRBV20-1 and TRBJ1-1; 7 nucleotides align to TRBD1. The CDR3 has 15 amino acids. Germline V lookup: CDR1 DFQATT, CDR2 SNEGSKA (reference sequence). The V segment lost 6 bases and the J segment 2 bases; nucleotides outside the gene matches: 12. CDR3 in DNA: TGCAGTGCCTCGAAAGGGACAGATTTTAACACTGAAGCTTTCTTT. It codes for CSASKGTDFNTEAFF.

The chain employs TRBV27 and TRBJ2-2; TRBD2 agrees at 11 bases. The CDR3 consists of 16 residues. From germline, CDR1 is MNHEY and CDR2 SMNVEV (reference sequence). Trimming at V came to 5 bases and at J to 4 bases, leaving 6 bases not matched to a gene. CDR3 sequence: CASSQLAGGLTGELFF. The CDR3 DNA follows: TGTGCCAGCAGTCAATTAGCGGGAGGGCTCACCGGGGAGCTGTTTTTT.

This clonotype has more than one count but fewer than ten. The chain employs TRBV10-3 and TRBJ1-2; D is undetermined. CDR3 size: 12 residues. The germline V gene has CDR1 ENHRY and CDR2 SYGVKD. V lost 6 bases, J lost 4 bases, and 9 bases lay in between. CDR3 sequence (DNA): TGTGCCATCAGGGACGCCACCTATGGCTACACCTTC. Protein: CAIRDATYGYTF.

This clonotype was seen at least ten times. V gene TRBV12-3 or TRBV12-4 combines with J gene TRBJ2-1, with 13 bases lining up with TRBD2. The V segment lost 1 base and the J segment 3 bases; nucleotides outside the gene matches: 6. The CDR3 has 18 residues. DNA for the CDR3: TGTGCCAGCAGTTTAGAACTAGCGGGAGGGCCTGGCTACAATGAGCAGTTCTTC. It yields the protein CASSLELAGGPGYNEQFF.

This clonotype came up a few times. The CDR3 sequence is CASSYSSHNQPQHF. Here the CDR3 DNA reads TGTGCCAGCAGTTACTCGAGTCACAATCAGCCCCAGCATTTT. The chain uses TRBV6-2 or TRBV6-3 and TRBJ1-5; the D is unclear. V dropped 0 bases and J dropped 3 bases, with 6 bases sitting between them. From germline, CDR1 is MNHEY and CDR2 SVGEGT. This CDR3 is 14 amino acids long.

This clonotype was counted ten times or more. The chain uses TRBV20-1 and TRBJ1-1, with TRBD1 matching over 7 bases. The length of the CDR3 is 15 residues. J lost 0 bases, V lost 0 bases, and 4 bases had no gene match. Germline V gene data show CDR1 as DFQATT and CDR2 as SNEGSKA (reference sequence). The CDR3 loop is CSARDGGQLNTEAFF. The CDR3, as DNA: TGCAGTGCTAGAGATGGGGGACAGTTGAACACTGAAGCTTTCTTT.

This clonotype was counted at least ten times. The chain couples TRBV28 to TRBJ2-7; D call uncertain. The germline V and J ends were trimmed by 3 bases and 2 bases, with 8 bases remaining between them. The CDR3 consists of 13 residues. Germline V gene data show CDR1 as MDHEN and CDR2 as SYDVKM. CDR3 protein: CASSFVTTYEQYF. The CDR3 DNA reads TGTGCCAGCAGTTTCGTCACGACCTACGAGCAGTACTTC.

The chain combines TRBV3-1 with TRBJ2-7; 10 positions agree with TRBD1. The V gene's germline CDR1 is LGHDT and CDR2 YNNKEL (reference sequence). Trimming cost V 6 bases and J 5 bases; bases outside gene matches: 4. The CDR3 sequence is 13 residues long. The CDR3 here is CASRGTGENEQYF. The CDR3 DNA follows: TGTGCCAGCAGGGGGACAGGGGAAAACGAGCAGTACTTC.